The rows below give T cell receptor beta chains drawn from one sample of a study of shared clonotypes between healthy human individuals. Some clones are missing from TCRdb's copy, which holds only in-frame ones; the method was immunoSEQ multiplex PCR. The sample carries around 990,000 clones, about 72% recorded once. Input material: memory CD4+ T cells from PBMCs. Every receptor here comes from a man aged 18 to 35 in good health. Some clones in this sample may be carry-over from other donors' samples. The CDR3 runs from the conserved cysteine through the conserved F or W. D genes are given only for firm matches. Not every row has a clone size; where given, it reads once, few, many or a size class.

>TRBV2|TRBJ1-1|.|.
TGTGCCAGCACAGAACAGGTTAACACTGAAGCTTTCTTT
CASTEQVNTEAFF
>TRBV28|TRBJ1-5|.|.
TGTGCCAGCAGTTGGGGGGCGGCGGCAAGCAATCAGCCCCAGCATTTT
CASSWGAAASNQPQHF
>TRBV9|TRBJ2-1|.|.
TGTGCCAGCAGCGCCCTTTCCACGACCTACAATGAGCAGTTCTTC
CASSALSTTYNEQFF
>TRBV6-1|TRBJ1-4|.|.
TGTGCCAGCAGCCCTACAGCGATATATGATGAAAAACTGTTTTTT
CASSPTAIYDEKLFF
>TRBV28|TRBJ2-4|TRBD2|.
TGTGCCACAGGACTAGCGGGAGGCCATAACATTCAGTACTTC
CATGLAGGHNIQYF
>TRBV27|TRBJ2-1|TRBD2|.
TGTGCCAGCAGTCCATCTACCGGGACTAGCAGGACGAACAATGAGCAGTTCTTC
CASSPSTGTSRTNNEQFF
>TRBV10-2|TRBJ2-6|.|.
TGCGCCAGCAGTGACAGGGCTGCTGGGGCCAACGTCCTGACTTTC
CASSDRAAGANVLTF
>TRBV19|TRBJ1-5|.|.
TGTGCCAGTAGTCCTTACGAACGATGGGGAGGTCCGCAGCCCCAGCATTTT
CASSPYERWGGPQPQHF
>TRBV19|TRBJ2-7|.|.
TGTGCCAGTAGTATTGCTCCAGGTCACTACGAGCAGTACTTC
CASSIAPGHYEQYF
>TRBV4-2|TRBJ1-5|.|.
TGTGCCAGCAGCCAAGCAGGGATCAATCAGCCCCAGCATTTT
CASSQAGINQPQHF
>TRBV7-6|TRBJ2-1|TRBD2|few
TGTGCCAGCAGCCGGACTAGCGGGCAATACAATGAGCAGTTCTTC
CASSRTSGQYNEQFF
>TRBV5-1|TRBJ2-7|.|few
TGCGCCAGCAGCTTCATGCGGCAGGGTCACGAGCAGTACTTC
CASSFMRQGHEQYF
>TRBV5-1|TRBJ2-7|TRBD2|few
TGCGCCAGCAGCTTGGCTCTAGCGGTGAGCTACGAGCAGTACTTC
CASSLALAVSYEQYF
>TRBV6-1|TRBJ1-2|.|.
TGTGCCAGCAGTGACCTCGGCCAACTCTATGGCTACACCTTC
CASSDLGQLYGYTF
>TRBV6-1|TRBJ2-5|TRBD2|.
TGTGCCAGTCAGTGGGGAGGGACAGAGACCCAGTACTTC
CASQWGGTETQYF
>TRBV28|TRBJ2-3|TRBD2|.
TGTGCCAGCAGCGGGGGACTAGTGAAGGCGGATACGCAGTATTTT
CASSGGLVKADTQYF
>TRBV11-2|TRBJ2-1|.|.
TGTGCCAGCAGCTTAGGTCGGTCCTACTTACACAATGAGCAGTTCTTC
CASSLGRSYLHNEQFF
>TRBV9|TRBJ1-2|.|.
TGTGCCAGCAGCGTAAGCTCGAATAGCGGCTATGGCTACACCTTC
CASSVSSNSGYGYTF
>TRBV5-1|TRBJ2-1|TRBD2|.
TGCGCCAGCAGCTTGGACGCGGGACTAGCGAACAGAAGGGGCAATGAGCAGTTCTTC
CASSLDAGLANRRGNEQFF
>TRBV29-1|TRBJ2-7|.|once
TGCAGCGTTGAAGCCCACGGACCCTACGAGCAGTACTTC
CSVEAHGPYEQYF
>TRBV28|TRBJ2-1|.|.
TGTGCCAGCAGTCTGCTGGCGGAGGGGGTTGAGCAGTTCTTC
CASSLLAEGVEQFF
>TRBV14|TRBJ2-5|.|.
TGTGCCAGCAGCCCACAATGGGCGAGATCCGACCAGTACTTC
CASSPQWARSDQYF
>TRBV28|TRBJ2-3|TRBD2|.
TGTGCCGCCGGCCAGGGGCGGGAGGGCACAGATACGCAGTATTTT
CAAGQGREGTDTQYF
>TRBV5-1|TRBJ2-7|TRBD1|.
TGCGCCAGCAGCTTGGATGGGACAGGGCTCTACGAGCAGTACTTC
CASSLDGTGLYEQYF
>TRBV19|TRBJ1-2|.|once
TGTGCCAGTACCTCGACAGCCTCTAACTATGGCTACACCTTC
CASTSTASNYGYTF
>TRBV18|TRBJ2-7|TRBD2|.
TGTGCCAGCTCAGGGGGTAGCGGGAGTTACGAGCAGTACTTC
CASSGGSGSYEQYF
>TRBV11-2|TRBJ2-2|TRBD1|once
TGTGCCAGCAGATTCTCCGGGACAGGTCTTTCCGGGGAGCTGTTTTTT
CASRFSGTGLSGELFF
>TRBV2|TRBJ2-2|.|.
TGTGCCAGCATCGGGGGCAGGATCACCGGGGAGCTGTTTTTT
CASIGGRITGELFF
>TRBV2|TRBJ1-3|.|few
TGTGCCAGCAGTGATGCCACCATCTCTGGAAACACCATATATTTT
CASSDATISGNTIYF
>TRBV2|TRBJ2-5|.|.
TGTGCCAGCAGTGAACTCCTTGGGGATCAAGAGACCCAGTACTTC
CASSELLGDQETQYF
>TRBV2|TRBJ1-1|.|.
TGTGCCAGCAGGCAGGAATCAGGGAACACTGAAGCTTTCTTT
CASRQESGNTEAFF
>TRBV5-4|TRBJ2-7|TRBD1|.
TGTGCCAGCAGCGAAGGGGACAGGGAAGTCTACGAGCAGTACTTC
CASSEGDREVYEQYF
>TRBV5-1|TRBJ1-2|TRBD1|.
TGCGCCAGCAGCCCGGCGCCAGGACAGGGGAGTTACGGCTACACCTTC
CASSPAPGQGSYGYTF
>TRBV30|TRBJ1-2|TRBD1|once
TGTGCCTGGAGTCGGACAGGAAGTAACTATGGCTACACCTTC
CAWSRTGSNYGYTF
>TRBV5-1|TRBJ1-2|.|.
TGCGCCAGCAGCTTGGACAGCTCTAACTATGGCTACACCTTC
CASSLDSSNYGYTF
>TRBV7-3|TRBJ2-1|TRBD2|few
TGTGCCAGCAGCATCGGACTAGCGGGAAACAATGAGCAGTTCTTC
CASSIGLAGNNEQFF
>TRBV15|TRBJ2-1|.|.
TGTGCCACCAGCAGAGTAGGGCTGGGTGAGCAGTTCTTC
CATSRVGLGEQFF
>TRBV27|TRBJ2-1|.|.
TGTGCCAGCAGTTTATCGGGGGCGGGGGTAAACAATGAGCAGTTCTTC
CASSLSGAGVNNEQFF
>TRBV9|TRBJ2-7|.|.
TGTGCCAGCAGCGTTCAGGGAGTTCCCTACGAGCAGTACTTC
CASSVQGVPYEQYF
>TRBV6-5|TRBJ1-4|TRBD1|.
TGTGCCAGCAGTTACTCAGACAGGGGAAATGAAAAACTGTTTTTT
CASSYSDRGNEKLFF
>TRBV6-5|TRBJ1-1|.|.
TGTGCCAGCAGTTCCCCTTATAGCAGAGGGGCTGAAGCTTTCTTT
CASSSPYSRGAEAFF
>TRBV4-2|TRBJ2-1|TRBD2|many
TGTGCCAGCAGCCAAGCTAGCGGGAACAACAATGAGCAGTTCTTC
CASSQASGNNNEQFF
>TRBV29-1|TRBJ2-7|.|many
TGCAGCGTTGCGGGCCCCTACGAGCAGTACTTC
CSVAGPYEQYF
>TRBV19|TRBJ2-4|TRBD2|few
TGTGCCAGTAGTATTGGGAGGGATGGCAAAAACATTCAGTACTTC
CASSIGRDGKNIQYF
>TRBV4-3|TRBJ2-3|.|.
TGCGCCAGCAGCCAAGAACCGGTCACAGATACGCAGTATTTT
CASSQEPVTDTQYF
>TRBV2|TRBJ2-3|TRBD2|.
TGTGCCGGGGGGACTAGCGGGAGGGGTGGCACAGATACGCAGTATTTT
CAGGTSGRGGTDTQYF
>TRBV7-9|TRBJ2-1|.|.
TGTGCCAGCAGCTTTGGATCAGGGATGGGGGTCAATGAGCAGTTCTTC
CASSFGSGMGVNEQFF
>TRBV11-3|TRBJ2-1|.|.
TGTGCCAGCAGCTTGGACGGATACAATGAGCAGTTCTTC
CASSLDGYNEQFF
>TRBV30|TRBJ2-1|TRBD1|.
TGTGCCTGGAGAGGACAGGGCCTTTTTGAGCAGTTCTTC
CAWRGQGLFEQFF
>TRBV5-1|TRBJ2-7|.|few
TGCGCCAGCAGCTTGGGACAGAACTACGAGCAGTACTTC
CASSLGQNYEQYF
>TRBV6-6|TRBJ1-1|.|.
TGTGCCAGCAGTTACGGGGCAACCCTGAACACTGAAGCTTTCTTT
CASSYGATLNTEAFF
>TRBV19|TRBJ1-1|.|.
TGTGCCAGTAGTAGATCGCTCCGATTTGACACTGAAGCTTTCTTT
CASSRSLRFDTEAFF
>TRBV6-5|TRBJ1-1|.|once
TGTGCCAGCACCCCCCCCAGTAACACTGAAGCTTTCTTT
CASTPPSNTEAFF
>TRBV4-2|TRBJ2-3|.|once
TGTGCCAGCAGCCAAGTTAAGGCAGAATCGCAGTATTTT
CASSQVKAESQYF
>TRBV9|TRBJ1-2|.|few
TGTGCCAGCAGCGCCGCAGCGAACTATGGCTACACCTTC
CASSAAANYGYTF
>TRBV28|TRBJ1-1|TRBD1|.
TGTGCCAGCAGCCCAGAGGTGGACAGGGCGGCTTTCTTT
CASSPEVDRAAFF
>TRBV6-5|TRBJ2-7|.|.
TGTGCCAGCAGTTGGGGACGGGCCGCGGTGGAGCAGTACTTC
CASSWGRAAVEQYF